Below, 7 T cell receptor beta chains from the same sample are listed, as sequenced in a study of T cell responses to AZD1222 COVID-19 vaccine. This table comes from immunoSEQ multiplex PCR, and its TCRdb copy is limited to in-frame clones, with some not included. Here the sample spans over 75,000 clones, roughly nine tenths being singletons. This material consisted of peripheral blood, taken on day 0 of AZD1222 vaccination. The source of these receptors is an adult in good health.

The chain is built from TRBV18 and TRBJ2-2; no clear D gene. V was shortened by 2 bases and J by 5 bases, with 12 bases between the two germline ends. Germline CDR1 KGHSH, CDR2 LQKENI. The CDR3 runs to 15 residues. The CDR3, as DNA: TGTGCCAGCTCACCAGCCGGCGTTCGAACCGGGGAGCTGTTTTTT. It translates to CASSPAGVRTGELFF.

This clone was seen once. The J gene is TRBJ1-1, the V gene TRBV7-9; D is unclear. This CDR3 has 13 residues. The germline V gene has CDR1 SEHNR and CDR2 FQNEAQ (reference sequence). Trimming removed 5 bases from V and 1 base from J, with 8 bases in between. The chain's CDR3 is CASSAYRNTEAFF. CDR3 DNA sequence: TGTGCCAGCAGCGCCTACAGGAACACTGAAGCTTTCTTT.

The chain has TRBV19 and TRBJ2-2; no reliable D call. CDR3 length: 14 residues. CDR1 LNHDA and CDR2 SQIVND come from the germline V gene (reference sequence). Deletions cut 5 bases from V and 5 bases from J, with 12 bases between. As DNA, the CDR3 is TGTGCCAGTAGTCCAAGGACGGAGACCGGGGAGCTGTTTTTT. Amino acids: CASSPRTETGELFF.

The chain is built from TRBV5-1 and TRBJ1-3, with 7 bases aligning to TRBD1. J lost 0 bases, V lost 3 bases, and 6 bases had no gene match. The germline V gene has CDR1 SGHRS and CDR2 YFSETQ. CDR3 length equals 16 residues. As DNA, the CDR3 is TGCGCCAGCAGCTACGGACAGGCCGGCTCTGGAAACACCATATATTTT. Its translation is CASSYGQAGSGNTIYF.

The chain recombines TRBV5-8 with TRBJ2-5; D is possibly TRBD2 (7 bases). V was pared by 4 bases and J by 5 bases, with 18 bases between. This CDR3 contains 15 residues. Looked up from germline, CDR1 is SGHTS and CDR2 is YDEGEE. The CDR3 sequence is CASSGGAPGLETQYF. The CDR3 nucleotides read TGTGCCAGCAGCGGGGGGGCGCCCGGATTGGAGACCCAGTACTTC.

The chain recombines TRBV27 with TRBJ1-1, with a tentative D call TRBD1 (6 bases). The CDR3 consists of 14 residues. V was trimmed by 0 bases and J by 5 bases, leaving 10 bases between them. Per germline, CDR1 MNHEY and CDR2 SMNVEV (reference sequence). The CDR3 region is CASSLSYRATEAFF. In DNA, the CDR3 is TGTGCCAGCAGTTTATCGTACAGGGCTACTGAAGCTTTCTTT.

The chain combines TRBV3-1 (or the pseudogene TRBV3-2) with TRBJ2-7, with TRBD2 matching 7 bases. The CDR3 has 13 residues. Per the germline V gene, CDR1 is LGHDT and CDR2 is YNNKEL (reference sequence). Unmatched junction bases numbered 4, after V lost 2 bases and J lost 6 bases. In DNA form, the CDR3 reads TGTGCCAGCAGCCAAAGCGGGGTGGGCGAGCAGTACTTC. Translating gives CASSQSGVGEQYF.